The 15 T cell receptor beta chains reported below all come from one sample, sequenced in a study of OX40 agonist ivuxolimab in advanced cancers. Libraries were prepared by immunoSEQ multiplex PCR; TCRdb keeps only in-frame clonotypes and omits some of them. Of about 79,000 clones in the sample, about 94% were seen once. The sequencing used CD4+ or CD8+ T cells sorted from blood, collected in a trial of the OX40 agonist ivuxolimab. The receptor source for this set is an adult with an advanced solid tumor such as melanoma, head and neck, liver or kidney cancer.

This clone has a handful of counts. The rearrangement uses TRBV27 and TRBJ1-1, with TRBD1 matching over 7 bases. The J segment lost 3 bases and the V segment lost 6 bases, leaving 4 bases of the junction unmatched. Germline-derived CDR1 and CDR2 are MNHEY and SMNVEV (reference sequence). The CDR3 has 13 amino acids. The CDR3 protein is CASSTGVYTEAFF. CDR3 nucleotide sequence: TGTGCCAGCAGCACAGGGGTCTACACTGAAGCTTTCTTT.

The rearrangement joins TRBV28 to TRBJ1-2; D perhaps matches TRBD1 (5 bases). V shed 2 bases and J shed 6 bases, with 16 bases lying between them. Germline loops: CDR1 MDHEN, CDR2 SYDVKM. This CDR3 spans 15 amino acids. The CDR3 DNA reads TGTGCCAGCAGTTTACCGCGGCAGGGCGGGCATGGCTACACCTTC. Residues: CASSLPRQGGHGYTF.

The chain recombines TRBV27 with TRBJ1-5, with D perhaps TRBD1 (5 bases). Trimming removed 5 bases at V and 1 base at J, with 9 bases between. Germline V gene lookup returns CDR1 MNHEY and CDR2 SMNVEV (reference sequence). CDR3 length: 14 residues. This chain's CDR3 is CASSIGGSNQPQHF. Here the CDR3 DNA reads TGTGCCAGCAGTATTGGGGGGAGCAATCAGCCCCAGCATTTT.

The genes are TRBV27 and TRBJ2-7, with D possibly being TRBD1 (6 bases). The V gene lost 4 bases and the J gene lost 4 bases, with 11 bases spanning the gap. CDR3 size: 13 residues. From germline, CDR1 is MNHEY and CDR2 SMNVEV (reference sequence). In DNA, the CDR3 is TGTGCCAGCAGTTCCGGGACACAATACGAGCAGTACTTC. Translated, it gives CASSSGTQYEQYF.

This chain uses TRBV10-3 with TRBJ2-7, with 9 nucleotides matching TRBD1. CDR3 length equals 12 residues. The germline V gene has CDR1 ENHRY and CDR2 SYGVKD. The V segment lost 8 bases and the J segment 5 bases; nucleotides outside the gene matches: 4. CDR3 sequence reads: CAIGTGLDEQYF. In DNA, the CDR3 is TGTGCCATCGGGACAGGGCTCGACGAGCAGTACTTC.

The chain has TRBV6-1 and TRBJ2-4, with D possibly TRBD1 on 5 matching bases. The CDR3 is 13 amino acids. Trimming took 4 bases from V and 9 from J, leaving 13 bases between them. The germline V gene has CDR1 MNHNS and CDR2 SASEGT. CDR3 sequence reads: CASSAPPGIIQYF. CDR3 DNA sequence: TGTGCCAGCAGTGCCCCACCAGGGATCATTCAGTACTTC.

The chain employs TRBV29-1 and TRBJ2-7; 7 positions match TRBD1. CDR1 is SQVTM and CDR2 is ANQGSEA in the germline V gene. With V trimmed by 7 bases and J by 3 bases, 6 bases remained unmatched. There are 12 residues in the CDR3. The chain's CDR3 is CSAGQDFYEQYF. In DNA form, the CDR3 reads TGCAGCGCCGGACAGGACTTCTACGAGCAGTACTTC.

The chain links TRBV4-3 to TRBJ2-1; TRBD1 might be the D (6 bases). The CDR3 is 16 residues long. V lost 0 bases and J lost 8, with 17 bases in between. Germline-derived CDR1 and CDR2 are LGHNA and YSLEER. CDR3: CASSQDVTGWDHEQFF. Here the CDR3 DNA reads TGCGCCAGCAGCCAAGATGTGACAGGATGGGACCATGAGCAGTTCTTC.

V gene TRBV19 combines with J gene TRBJ2-3, with TRBD2 matching over 13 bases. Germline CDR1 and CDR2: LNHDA and SQIVND (reference sequence). There are 16 residues in the CDR3. The V segment lost 5 bases and the J segment 5 bases; nucleotides outside the gene matches: 7. The CDR3 DNA sequence: TGTGCCAGTAGTGAAGGACTAGCGGGAGTAGGAGATACGCAGTATTTT. It translates to CASSEGLAGVGDTQYF. Complete variable domain (other parts from reference TRBV19 and TRBJ2-3): DGGITQSPKYLFRKEGQNVTLSCEQNLNHDAMYWYRQDPGQGLRLIYYSQIVNDFQKGDIAEGYSVSREKKESFPLTVTSAQKNPTAFYLCASSEGLAGVGDTQYFGPGTRLTVL.

The V gene is TRBV4-2, the J gene TRBJ1-6; no clear D gene. This CDR3 has 15 amino acids. With 4 bases removed from V and 9 bases from J, the gap between germline ends came to 16 bases. Germline V CDR1 and CDR2: LGHNA, YNFKEQ. In nucleotides, the CDR3 is TGTGCCAGCAGCCCCGACCGAGGTCTAGGTTCACCCCTCCACTTT. As protein: CASSPDRGLGSPLHF.

This chain links TRBV19 with TRBJ2-1; a possible D gene is TRBD2 (6 bases). Germline V gene data show CDR1 as LNHDA and CDR2 as SQIVND (reference sequence). V was shortened by 4 bases and J by 6 bases, with 13 bases between the two germline ends. The CDR3 runs to 14 residues. CDR3 bases: TGTGCCAGTAGTAACGGAGGGCCGGGCAATGAGCAGTTCTTC. This sequence encodes CASSNGGPGNEQFF.

The genes are TRBV27 and TRBJ2-7; no reliable D call. V dropped 7 bases and J dropped 1 base, with 11 bases sitting between them. This CDR3 is 13 amino acids long. The germline CDR1 and CDR2 sequences are MNHEY and SMNVEV (reference sequence). The CDR3 reads CASTGADSYEQYF. The CDR3 DNA is TGTGCCAGCACGGGCGCGGATTCCTACGAGCAGTACTTC.

V is TRBV6-6 and J is TRBJ2-7; D tentatively fits TRBD1 or TRBD2 (5 bases each). The germline CDR1 and CDR2 sequences are MNHNY and SVGAGI (reference sequence). The V and J ends lost 6 bases and 2 bases respectively, with 11 bases between them. There are 13 residues in the CDR3. CDR3: CASSPVGAYEQYF. CDR3 DNA: TGTGCCAGCAGCCCGGTGGGGGCCTACGAGCAGTACTTC.

V and J are TRBV27 and TRBJ2-4, with 10 bases matching TRBD2. J gave up 0 bases and V 2 bases, and 16 bases lay outside the gene matches. The CDR3 sequence is 21 residues long. CDR1 and CDR2 (germline): MNHEY, SMNVEV (reference sequence). CDR3 residues: CASSLEFPSGSQELAKNIQYF. CDR3 bases: TGTGCCAGCAGTTTAGAGTTCCCTAGCGGGAGTCAGGAGCTAGCCAAAAACATTCAGTACTTC.

This chain connects TRBV11-2 to TRBJ2-2; a possible D gene is TRBD1 (6 bases). The CDR3 contains 16 residues. The germline CDR1 and CDR2 sequences are SGHAT and FQNNGV. Deletions cut 6 bases from V and 5 bases from J, with 19 bases between. CDR3 DNA: TGTGCCAGCAGGACTCCCACGAAGGGGGTAACCGGGGAGCTGTTTTTT. This translates into CASRTPTKGVTGELFF.